The 32 T cell receptor beta chains below come from one sample, sequenced in a study of response to subunit inactivated influenza vaccine. TCRdb reprocessed the RT-PCR reads with MiXCR, giving one entry per CDR3 protein. In the table there are some 600,000 distinct CDR3 sequences, 11% to 15% of which are singletons. This material consisted of PBMCs from blood, taken around two weeks before vaccination. These receptors were collected from a man over 45 who received an inactivated influenza vaccine.

This clonotype came up a few times. V usage is TRBV4-3 and J usage is TRBJ2-1; D is perhaps TRBD2 (6 bases). Trimming removed 1 base at V and 6 bases at J, with 22 bases between. There are 18 residues in the CDR3. Germline V gives CDR1 LGHNA, CDR2 YSLEER. The CDR3 here is CASSQGAGSLNSINEQFF. CDR3 DNA sequence: TGCGCCAGCAGCCAAGGGGCGGGGAGTCTAAACAGTATCAATGAGCAGTTCTTC.

This clonotype turned up a few times. The gene calls are TRBV11-3 and TRBJ2-1, with TRBD1 matching over 9 bases. The germline V gene encodes CDR1 SGHNT and CDR2 YENEEA. CDR3 length: 15 amino acids. The V gene end was trimmed by 4 bases and the J gene end by 6 bases; junction bases not matched to a gene: 7. The CDR3 is CASSSGTGYFNEQFF. The CDR3 DNA is TGTGCCAGCAGCTCCGGGACAGGGTATTTCAATGAGCAGTTCTTC.

The chain employs TRBV7-2 and TRBJ2-3; D is ambiguous. The CDR3 runs to 13 residues. V was clipped by 3 bases and J by 4 bases, with 8 bases between them. Germline assignment: CDR1 SGHTA and CDR2 FQGNSA. The CDR3 spells CASSFKLADTQYF. The CDR3 DNA sequence: TGTGCCAGCAGCTTTAAGCTGGCAGATACGCAGTATTTT.

This clonotype was seen a few times. The chain is built from TRBV29-1 and TRBJ2-1; TRBD2 matches 7 bases. This CDR3 is built from 13 residues. Per the germline V gene, CDR1 is SQVTM and CDR2 is ANQGSEA. The V segment lost 2 bases and the J segment 9 bases; nucleotides outside the gene matches: 7. The CDR3 is CSVERAGRGEQFF. The DNA for the CDR3 is TGCAGCGTTGAAAGGGCAGGGAGGGGTGAGCAGTTCTTC.

Many counts were recorded for this clonotype. The chain joins TRBV5-5 to TRBJ1-6; D is uncertain. CDR1 and CDR2 (germline): SGHKS, YYEKEE (reference sequence). The CDR3 runs 16 residues. The germline V and J ends were trimmed by 0 bases and 5 bases, with 12 bases remaining between them. CDR3 in amino acids: CASSLATAANNSPLHF. For the CDR3, the DNA is TGTGCCAGCAGCTTGGCCACGGCAGCAAATAATTCACCCCTCCACTTT. Full variable domain (missing parts from reference TRBV5-5 and TRBJ1-6): DAGVTQSPTHLIKTRGQQVTLRCSPISGHKSVSWYQQVLGQGPQFIFQYYEKEERGRGNFPDRFSARQFPNYSSELNVNALLLGDSALYLCASSLATAANNSPLHFGNGTRLTVT.

The gene calls are TRBV28 and TRBJ1-4; possible D gene TRBD1, 6 bases. V was trimmed by 5 bases and J by 7 bases, leaving 23 bases between them. Germline V gene sequence: CDR1 MDHEN, CDR2 SYDVKM. This CDR3 has 17 residues. The CDR3 nucleotides read TGTGCCAGCAGTCCAGTTCTAGGACAGTCGGAGAGTGAAAAACTGTTTTTT. Translating it yields CASSPVLGQSESEKLFF.

This clonotype was recorded a few times. The V call is TRBV7-9, the J call TRBJ2-7; 7 nucleotides agree with TRBD1. There are 14 residues in the CDR3. Germline V gives CDR1 SEHNR, CDR2 FQNEAQ (reference sequence). Losses at the gene ends were 3 bases for V and 0 bases for J; bases not matched to a gene: 2. The CDR3 here is CASSFGQVSYEQYF. The CDR3 nucleotides are TGTGCCAGCAGCTTTGGACAGGTCTCCTACGAGCAGTACTTC.

The rearrangement joins TRBV7-9 to TRBJ2-1; 7 bases match TRBD2. J gave up 0 bases and V 0 bases, and 2 bases lay outside the gene matches. The germline gives CDR1 SEHNR, CDR2 FQNEAQ (reference sequence). This CDR3 has 16 amino acids. CDR3 residues: CASSLATSRSYNEQFF. The DNA of the CDR3 is TGTGCCAGCAGCTTAGCGACTAGCCGCTCCTACAATGAGCAGTTCTTC.

This clonotype was observed a few times. V gene TRBV20-1 combines with J gene TRBJ2-7, with D uncertain. Germline V lookup: CDR1 DFQATT, CDR2 SNEGSKA (reference sequence). With 3 bases removed from V and 3 bases from J, the gap between germline ends came to 12 bases. The CDR3 spans 13 residues. CDR3 in amino acids: CSARGRGIYEQYF. CDR3 nucleotides: TGCAGTGCTAGGGGCAGAGGTATCTACGAGCAGTACTTC.

The sample holds many counts of this clonotype. This rearrangement joins TRBV5-1 to TRBJ1-2; D call uncertain. Per the germline V gene, CDR1 is SGHRS and CDR2 is YFSETQ. The CDR3 loop spans 13 amino acids. V was trimmed by 0 bases and J by 8 bases, leaving 11 bases between them. The chain's CDR3 is CASSLDGKRGYTF. The CDR3, as DNA: TGCGCCAGCAGCTTGGACGGCAAGCGCGGCTACACCTTC.

The chain links TRBV20-1 to TRBJ1-2; the D is unclear. Trimming cost V 0 bases and J 2 bases, with 10 bases left between them. The CDR3 loop spans 14 amino acids. Germline values: CDR1 DFQATT, CDR2 SNEGSKA (reference sequence). The CDR3 loop reads CSARDIRMNYGYTF. The DNA of the CDR3 is TGCAGTGCTAGAGATATCAGGATGAACTATGGCTACACCTTC.

This chain uses TRBV20-1 with TRBJ2-7; D is possibly TRBD1 (6 bases). CDR3 length: 14 residues. The germline V and J ends were trimmed by 3 bases and 4 bases, with 16 bases remaining between them. Germline V gene data show CDR1 as DFQATT and CDR2 as SNEGSKA (reference sequence). In DNA, the CDR3 is TGCAGTGCTAGTGGGCTACAAACAGGGTACGAGCAGTACTTC. Translating it yields CSASGLQTGYEQYF.

This clonotype was observed a few times. This chain uses TRBV12-3 or TRBV12-4 with TRBJ1-5; 8 nucleotides match TRBD1. The CDR3 sequence is 16 residues long. J gave up 3 bases and V 0 bases, and 4 bases lay outside the gene matches. This chain's CDR3 is CASSLAGTGDNQPQHF. The CDR3 DNA reads as TGTGCCAGCAGTTTAGCCGGGACAGGTGACAATCAGCCCCAGCATTTT.

V usage is TRBV10-3 and J usage is TRBJ2-1, with 9 bases aligning to TRBD2. Trimming cost V 4 bases and J 5 bases; bases outside gene matches: 6. CDR1 is ENHRY and CDR2 is SYGVKD in the germline V gene. The CDR3 loop spans 15 amino acids. Here the CDR3 reads CAISVSSGVDNEQFF. CDR3 DNA sequence: TGTGCCATCAGTGTGTCTAGCGGGGTTGACAATGAGCAGTTCTTC.

This clonotype was seen only a few times. The genes are TRBV20-1 and TRBJ2-3, with D possibly being TRBD2 (5 bases). CDR1 and CDR2 (germline): DFQATT, SNEGSKA (reference sequence). The CDR3 covers 14 residues. V lost 3 bases to trimming and J lost 1 base, with 11 bases between them. The CDR3 region has the DNA TGCAGTGCTAGTAGGAGCGGAGGCACAGATACGCAGTATTTT. It specifies CSASRSGGTDTQYF.

This clonotype showed up just once. This chain joins TRBV28 and TRBJ2-2; no firm D call. Deletions cut 5 bases from V and 6 bases from J, with 13 bases between. Germline assignment: CDR1 MDHEN and CDR2 SYDVKM. CDR3 length: 14 residues. This CDR3 is CASSLVRPAGELFF. The DNA of the CDR3 is TGTGCCAGCAGTCTCGTACGACCAGCCGGGGAGCTGTTTTTT.

The chain uses TRBV6-1 and TRBJ1-2, with D possibly being TRBD1 (5 bases). Germline lookup yields CDR1 MNHNS and CDR2 SASEGT. The CDR3 contains 12 residues. Trimming pared 6 bases from V and 7 bases from J, leaving 12 bases between. The CDR3 nucleotides read TGTGCCAGCAGCTCAGGGATAGTTGGCTACACCTTC. It yields the protein CASSSGIVGYTF.

This clonotype turned up a few times. This chain connects TRBV25-1 to TRBJ1-6; 10 nucleotides align to TRBD1. With V trimmed by 2 bases and J by 7 bases, 5 bases remained unmatched. Germline CDR1 is MGHDK and CDR2 is SYGVNS. The CDR3 spans 16 residues. CDR3 DNA sequence: TGTGCCAGCAGTGAAACCGGGACAGGGGTCAATTCACCCCTCCACTTT. This sequence encodes CASSETGTGVNSPLHF.

The genes are TRBV6-2 or TRBV6-3 and TRBJ1-4, with unresolved D. Germline V gene lookup returns CDR1 MNHEY and CDR2 SVGEGT. The CDR3 loop spans 16 amino acids. V was trimmed by 5 bases and J by 8 bases, leaving 21 bases between them. The CDR3 nucleotides read TGTGCCAGCAGTCCCCGATCCCCGGATCCGAGGGAAAAACTGTTTTTT. Translated, it gives CASSPRSPDPREKLFF.

The rearrangement uses TRBV7-8 and TRBJ2-1; D might be TRBD1 (5 bases). The CDR3 is 14 residues long. The V end lost 1 base, the J end lost 7 bases, and 11 bases lay between the germline ends. CDR1 is SGHVS and CDR2 is FQNEAQ in the germline V gene. The DNA for the CDR3 is TGTGCCAGCAGCTTAGTCAGGGTTGGGAATGAGCAGTTCTTC. Its translation is CASSLVRVGNEQFF.

Only a few counts were recorded for this clonotype. This chain links TRBV4-1 with TRBJ1-1; D ambiguous. CDR3 length: 18 residues. The V gene's germline CDR1 is MGHRA and CDR2 YSYEKL. Deletions cut 1 base from V and 1 base from J, with 19 bases between. The CDR3 bases are TGCGCCAGCAGCCAAGTCCAGTCTGCAGGACTCTCGAACACTGAAGCTTTCTTT. The encoded protein is CASSQVQSAGLSNTEAFF.

This clonotype was found a few times. This chain uses TRBV20-1 with TRBJ2-7; 9 bases are shared with TRBD2. V was clipped by 0 bases and J by 0 bases; unmatched bases: 6. Germline V gene lookup returns CDR1 DFQATT and CDR2 SNEGSKA (reference sequence). This CDR3 is built from 16 residues. CDR3 coding DNA: TGCAGTGCTAGAGACCCCGGACTAGCGTTCTCCTACGAGCAGTACTTC. The encoded protein is CSARDPGLAFSYEQYF.

The rearrangement links TRBV9 to TRBJ1-2; perhaps TRBD1 as D (6 bases). Trimming removed 2 bases at V and 0 bases at J, with 8 bases between. Germline assignment: CDR1 SGDLS and CDR2 YYNGEE. The CDR3 totals 14 residues. The CDR3 coding sequence is TGTGCCAGCAGCGTGCAGGGGTCTAACTATGGCTACACCTTC. Encoded protein: CASSVQGSNYGYTF.

The rearrangement uses TRBV6-2 or TRBV6-3 and TRBJ2-1, with 9 bases matching TRBD2. Trimming cost V 6 bases and J 10 bases; bases outside gene matches: 13. The CDR3 extends over 15 amino acids. CDR1 MNHEY and CDR2 SVGEGT come from the germline V gene. CDR3 in amino acids: CASRISGGGTGEQFF. As DNA, the CDR3 is TGTGCCAGCAGGATTAGCGGGGGCGGAACGGGGGAGCAGTTCTTC.

This clonotype was seen only a few times. The chain joins TRBV10-3 to TRBJ2-1; 9 positions match TRBD2. The CDR3 length is 17 residues. V gave up 4 bases and J gave up 1 base; unmatched junction bases: 8. Germline CDR1 is ENHRY and CDR2 is SYGVKD. The CDR3 reads CAISGTSSGISYNEQFF. For the CDR3, the DNA is TGTGCCATCAGTGGGACATCTAGCGGGATTTCCTACAATGAGCAGTTCTTC.

This clonotype was seen a handful of times. The J gene is TRBJ1-5, the V gene TRBV6-1, with D unclear. CDR3 length equals 15 residues. Germline CDR1 and CDR2: MNHNS and SASEGT. Trimming removed 5 bases at V and 1 base at J, with 12 bases between. Written as DNA, the CDR3 is TGTGCCAGCAGTATAGGACGGCTCAGCAATCAGCCCCAGCATTTT. As protein: CASSIGRLSNQPQHF.

Only a few counts were recorded for this clonotype. This rearrangement joins TRBV28 to TRBJ2-7; D perhaps matches TRBD2 (5 bases). The ends were cut back, 6 bases at V and 2 bases at J, with 17 bases in the middle. This CDR3 contains 15 residues. Germline V gene lookup returns CDR1 MDHEN and CDR2 SYDVKM. CDR3 loop: CASSPTTLVTYEQYF. The CDR3 DNA is TGTGCCAGCAGCCCGACTACCTTAGTCACCTACGAGCAGTACTTC.

This clonotype was observed a handful of times. The chain has TRBV20-1 and TRBJ2-3; D may be TRBD2 (6 bases). Per germline, CDR1 DFQATT and CDR2 SNEGSKA (reference sequence). Trimming cost V 1 base and J 3 bases, with 14 bases left between them. The length of the CDR3 is 15 residues. CDR3 coding DNA: TGCAGTGCTAGAGCCCCAGGGCGGGGAACAGATACGCAGTATTTT. Residues: CSARAPGRGTDTQYF.

V and J are TRBV24-1 and TRBJ2-3; either TRBD1 or TRBD2 may fit D (5 bases each). The CDR3 has 22 residues. V was cut by 3 bases and J by 4 bases, with 34 bases left in between. Germline assignment: CDR1 KGHDR and CDR2 SFDVKD. DNA for the CDR3: TGTGCCACCAGTGATCCCCGGTCGAGGGACCGTTCAAAATCCGAGGGGCCAGATACGCAGTATTTT. This codes for CATSDPRSRDRSKSEGPDTQYF.

This clonotype was counted between two and nine times. The J gene is TRBJ2-2, the V gene TRBV7-6; either TRBD1 or TRBD2 may fit D (5 bases each). Germline CDR1 SGHVS, CDR2 FNYEAQ. The CDR3 covers 14 residues. V dropped 3 bases and J dropped 7 bases, with 12 bases sitting between them. This CDR3 is CASSFGGSNGELFF. In nucleotides, the CDR3 is TGTGCCAGCAGCTTTGGGGGTAGTAACGGGGAGCTGTTTTTT. The whole variable domain, filled in from reference TRBV7-6 and TRBJ2-2, reads GAGVSQSPRYKVTKRGQDVALRCDPISGHVSLYWYRQALGQGPEFLTYFNYEAQQDKSGLPNDRFSAERPEGSISTLTIQRTEQRDSAMYRCASSFGGSNGELFFGEGSRLTVL.

This clonotype occurred a few times. This chain links TRBV7-2 with TRBJ2-7; tentatively, D is TRBD2 (6 bases). The CDR3 runs to 15 residues. CDR1 is SGHTA and CDR2 is FQGNSA in the germline V gene. The V and J ends lost 2 bases and 7 bases respectively, with 18 bases between them. The CDR3 nucleotides read TGTGCCAGCAGCTTATATAACGGGGGTGCTAGGGAGCAGTACTTC. It yields the protein CASSLYNGGAREQYF.

The chain joins TRBV5-5 to TRBJ2-7; D is unresolved. Looked up from germline, CDR1 is SGHKS and CDR2 is YYEKEE (reference sequence). CDR3 size: 13 residues. V was shortened by 5 bases and J by 0 bases, with 9 bases between the two germline ends. CDR3 coding DNA: TGTGCCAGCAGTTCAGCTGTCTCCTACGAGCAGTACTTC. This translates into CASSSAVSYEQYF.